This T cell receptor (beta chain) comes out of a study of blood T cell repertoires in COVID-19. Looking at the study overall: Whether acute or convalescent, the COVID-19 samples came from the United States, Italy and Spain. T cells, B-cell-depleted T cells, or PBMCs supplied cDNA or gDNA.

Those enrolled, adults aged 18 to 89 years, came from 20 to 25 US areas. Source study methods: Estimates of nucleated cell counts were drawn from the amplification of reference gene primers. Profiled with immunoSEQ multiplex PCR; TCRdb holds only in-frame clones, not every one. That table gives V, J and clone size, and the DNA gave D and trimming. The sample shows approximately 250,000 clones, approximately 90% of them seen only once. Germline V gene data show CDR1 as SNHLY and CDR2 as FYNNEI. The CDR3 totals 10 residues. V and J are TRBV2 and TRBJ2-7, with D perhaps TRBD1 (6 bases). The sample was PBMCs or T cells enriched from blood (not recorded which). The clonotype comes from a woman in her thirties or forties with acute COVID-19. The CDR3 DNA is TGTACTACAGGGTTAGGCGAGCAGTACTTC. This encodes CTTGLGEQYF.